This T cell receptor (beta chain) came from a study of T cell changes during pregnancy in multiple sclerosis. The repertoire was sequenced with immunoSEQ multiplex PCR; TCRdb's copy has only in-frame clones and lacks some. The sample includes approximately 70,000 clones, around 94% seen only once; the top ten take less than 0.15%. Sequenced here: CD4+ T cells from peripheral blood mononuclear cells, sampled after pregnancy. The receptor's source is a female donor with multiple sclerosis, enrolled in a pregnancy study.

As DNA, the CDR3 is TGTGCCAGCAGTCCAGGGGGCGTGAACACTGAAGCTTTCTTT. Its translation: CASSPGGVNTEAFF. The chain carries TRBV6-6 and TRBJ1-1; 8 bases are shared with TRBD1. This CDR3 region has 14 residues. V lost 5 bases to trimming and J lost 0 bases; unmatched junction nucleotides: 2. Per the germline V gene, CDR1 is MNHNY and CDR2 is SVGAGI (reference sequence).